Listed here is a single TCR beta chain. A Seattle source enrolled patients during active infection and followed them longitudinally. Source study methods: Nucleated cell counts were estimated from reference gene primer amplification. Assay used: immunoSEQ multiplex PCR; TCRdb lists only in-frame clones, some missing. Clonal size and the V and J genes are those of that table, whereas D and trimming came from the DNA. The table has more than 200,000 clones, approximately 81% seen once. These data come from a study of blood T cell repertoires in COVID-19. Study context: Donors in the United States, Italy and Spain gave samples during acute or convalescent COVID-19. PBMCs, B-cell-depleted T cells, or T cells were the source of the cDNA or gDNA that made up the material.

This CDR3 region has 15 residues. CDR1 MDHEN and CDR2 SYDVKM come from the germline V gene. J was trimmed by 6 bases and V by 8 bases; bases with no gene match: 12. This sequence joins TRBV28 and TRBJ2-4; the match to TRBD2 covers 8 bases. The receptor's source is a woman over 75 with COVID-19, enrolled during active disease. The sequenced sample consisted of peripheral blood. This CDR3 is CASSPPGGYGNIQYF. For the CDR3, the DNA is TGTGCCAGCTCCCCGCCGGGGGGGTACGGAAACATTCAGTACTTC. The full variable domain, with the rest looked up from reference TRBV28 and TRBJ2-4, is DVKVTQSSRYLVKRTGEKVFLECVQDMDHENMFWYRQDPGLGLRLIYFSYDVKMKEKGDIPEGYSVSREKKERFSLILESASTNQTSMYLCASSPPGGYGNIQYFGAGTRLSVL.